The 10 T cell receptor beta chains presented below share a single source sample, sequenced in a study of T cell responses to AZD1222 COVID-19 vaccine. The table came from immunoSEQ multiplex PCR; TCRdb's copy has only in-frame clones and leaves some out. The sample shows 100,000 to 150,000 clones, around 90% of them seen only once. This material consisted of peripheral blood, taken on day 0 of AZD1222 vaccination. These TCRs come from an adult in good health.

The rearrangement joins TRBV27 to TRBJ1-1, with 11 bases identical to TRBD1. Unmatched junction bases numbered 12, after V lost 3 bases and J lost 6 bases. From germline, CDR1 is MNHEY and CDR2 SMNVEV (reference sequence). The CDR3 has 17 residues. This CDR3 is CASSFRGQGAGGAEAFF. The CDR3 region has the DNA TGTGCCAGCAGTTTCCGAGGACAGGGGGCGGGTGGAGCTGAAGCTTTCTTT.

V and J are TRBV4-3 and TRBJ2-1; no reliable D call. Between the trimmed V and J ends, which lost 0 bases and 0 bases, there was a span of 12 bases. The CDR3 is 17 residues long. CDR1 is LGHNA, CDR2 YSLEER, per germline. CDR3 in amino acids: CASSQEPERPSYNEQFF. CDR3 DNA: TGCGCCAGCAGCCAAGAACCCGAGAGGCCCTCCTACAATGAGCAGTTCTTC.

The genes are TRBV27 and TRBJ1-1; no clear D. Trimming shortened V by 1 base and J by 1 base, and 7 bases separated the two germline ends. The CDR3 sequence is 14 residues long. The V gene's germline CDR1 is MNHEY and CDR2 SMNVEV (reference sequence). CDR3 protein: CASSLLPANTEAFF. In nucleotides, the CDR3 is TGTGCCAGCAGTTTATTACCGGCGAACACTGAAGCTTTCTTT.

The gene calls are TRBV27 and TRBJ2-5; tentatively, D is TRBD1 or TRBD2 (5 bases each). Germline CDR1 is MNHEY and CDR2 is SMNVEV (reference sequence). Trimming shortened V by 8 bases and J by 1 base, and 14 bases separated the two germline ends. The length of the CDR3 is 14 residues. The CDR3 region is CASGGGGGQETQYF. The CDR3 bases are TGTGCCAGCGGGGGTGGAGGTGGCCAAGAGACCCAGTACTTC.

The count of this clone is one. The CDR3, as DNA: TGTGCCAGCAGCCCCCCGGGTTCAGATACGCAGTATTTT. This encodes CASSPPGSDTQYF. This chain uses TRBV3-1 (or the pseudogene TRBV3-2) with TRBJ2-3; unclear D gene. Germline assignment: CDR1 LGHDT and CDR2 YNNKEL (reference sequence). V lost 4 bases and J lost 4, with 9 bases in between. The CDR3 spans 13 residues.

CDR3 region: CASSADYPRGMANVLTF. The CDR3 DNA sequence: TGTGCCAGTAGTGCGGACTACCCTCGGGGTATGGCCAACGTCCTGACTTTC. V gene TRBV19 combines with J gene TRBJ2-6, with D perhaps matching TRBD2 (6 bases). Trimming shortened V by 5 bases and J by 6 bases, and 20 bases separated the two germline ends. CDR3 length equals 17 residues. From germline, CDR1 is LNHDA and CDR2 SQIVND (reference sequence).

The genes are TRBV7-9 and TRBJ1-2; 9 bases map to TRBD1. V shed 5 bases and J 7 bases; nucleotides not matched to a gene: 11. The length of the CDR3 is 15 residues. Germline CDR1 SEHNR, CDR2 FQNEAQ (reference sequence). The CDR3 region is CASSPQGQGNGGYTF. CDR3 nucleotides: TGTGCCAGCAGCCCCCAGGGACAGGGAAACGGTGGCTACACCTTC.

This chain joins TRBV6-4 and TRBJ1-6; D is uncertain. Germline V gene lookup returns CDR1 MRHNA and CDR2 SNTAGT. CDR3 size: 14 residues. Trimming stripped 2 bases from V and 7 bases from J, with 9 bases between. The DNA of the CDR3 is TGTGCCAGCAGTGACCTGTGGGGAAATTCACCCCTCCACTTT. Residues: CASSDLWGNSPLHF.

This chain links TRBV28 with TRBJ1-5; no clear D. The germline V and J ends were trimmed by 8 bases and 1 base, with 3 bases remaining between them. The CDR3 length is 11 residues. The germline gives CDR1 MDHEN, CDR2 SYDVKM. CDR3 sequence: CASVSNQPQHF. The DNA for the CDR3 is TGTGCCAGCGTGAGCAATCAGCCCCAGCATTTT.

This chain uses TRBV4-1 with TRBJ2-7; 8 bases agree with TRBD1. The CDR3 loop spans 17 amino acids. V lost 3 bases and J lost 6; bases outside the gene matches: 16. The germline V gene has CDR1 MGHRA and CDR2 YSYEKL. The CDR3 loop reads CASSHPPSGTGESEQYF. The CDR3 DNA is TGCGCCAGCAGCCACCCTCCATCCGGGACAGGAGAGTCCGAGCAGTACTTC.